Listed below are T cell receptor beta chains from one sample, sequenced in a study of CD8 T cells in ankylosing spondylitis. One entry per CDR3 protein results from TCRdb running MiXCR on the 5' RACE reads. The sample includes about 800,000 distinct CDR3 sequences, about 11% of them seen just once. What was sequenced was blood, either unsorted or a sorted T cell fraction (not recorded which). The receptor source for this set is a male donor with ankylosing spondylitis. Each CDR3 is given without its conserved first and last residue.

V: TRBV20-1; J: TRBJ2-5; CDR3: SASLSRGEVTQY
V: TRBV20-1; J: TRBJ2-7; CDR3: SAPEVAGFYEQY
V: TRBV7-2; J: TRBJ1-1; CDR3: ASRPQGALNTEAF
V: TRBV29-1; J: TRBJ2-1; CDR3: SAGTRLAGSYNEQF
V: TRBV29-1; J: TRBJ1-2; CDR3: SVVGRGGGYT
V: TRBV5-1; J: TRBJ1-1; CDR3: ASSLVPMNTEAF
V: TRBV9; J: TRBJ2-7; CDR3: ASSVGSFSSYEQY
V: TRBV14; J: TRBJ2-5; CDR3: ASSQLAGGLWTQY
V: TRBV4-1; J: TRBJ2-1; CDR3: ASSQEDQRALGEQF
V: TRBV29-1; J: TRBJ2-3; CDR3: SEQGGTDTQY
V: TRBV4-3; J: TRBJ2-7; CDR3: ASSHLGPYNRGHYEQY
V: TRBV4-3; J: TRBJ2-1; CDR3: ASSQESWLAGVEQF
V: TRBV20-1; J: TRBJ1-5; CDR3: SASQGHPNQPQH
V: TRBV5-1; J: TRBJ1-1; CDR3: ASSLDTPGGTEAF
V: TRBV12-3/TRBV12-4; J: TRBJ2-1; CDR3: ASSFLIPYNEQF
V: TRBV11-2; J: TRBJ2-1; CDR3: ASSFFGLAGVGEQF
V: TRBV18; J: TRBJ1-4; CDR3: ASSSDINEKLF
V: TRBV7-2; J: TRBJ1-2; CDR3: ASSTRGTSYGYT
V: TRBV7-8; J: TRBJ2-5; CDR3: ASSFPTGLKETQY
V: TRBV15; J: TRBJ1-5; CDR3: ATSLRVSVQPQH
V: TRBV7-9; J: TRBJ2-1; CDR3: ASSLRGGIDNEQF
V: TRBV29-1; J: TRBJ2-7; CDR3: SVVRDSRGEQY
V: TRBV29-1; J: TRBJ2-7; CDR3: SVVGRRGIHEQY
V: TRBV7-2; J: TRBJ1-6; CDR3: ASRNDMDSPPLH
V: TRBV7-9; J: TRBJ2-1; CDR3: ASSNLAGVGNEQF
V: TRBV20-1; J: TRBJ1-2; CDR3: SARDPRTFDYGYT
V: TRBV28; J: TRBJ2-1; CDR3: ASSLRRAYNEQF
V: TRBV29-1; J: TRBJ2-1; CDR3: SSTRDRAYNEQF
V: TRBV5-1; J: TRBJ1-1; CDR3: ASSSWGTGGGTEAF
V: TRBV24-1; J: TRBJ1-2; CDR3: ATSDGDRGVYYGYT
V: TRBV6-1; J: TRBJ2-7; CDR3: ASGTRTANPYEQY
V: TRBV15; J: TRBJ2-2; CDR3: ATSRANGELF
V: TRBV5-5; J: TRBJ2-3; CDR3: ASSLPPADTQY